These 17 T cell receptor beta chains share one sample of origin, sequenced in a study of tumor and adjacent non-tumor tissue in lung cancer. RNA was extracted from bulk tissue without any cell sorting. This non-tumor lung sample came from over 3 cm beyond the tumor edge. Three rounds of nested PCR, following a modified ARM-PCR protocol, produced the TCRbeta library. TCRdb re-derived calls from the multiplex PCR reads in MiXCR, one entry per CDR3 protein. The sample gives 65,000 to 85,000 distinct CDR3 sequences, about 77% of which show up once; around 43% is in the top ten. Input material: distant non-tumor lung tissue. The receptors stem from a man aged 60-69 years with non-small cell lung cancer.

As concerns this clonotype: Lacking the conserved final phenylalanine or tryptophan, this CDR3 likely reflects a read error. V and J are TRBV6-2 or TRBV6-3 and TRBJ2-1, with TRBD1 matching 11 bases. The CDR3 length is 15 residues. The germline gives CDR1 MNHEY, CDR2 SVGEGT. The ends lost 9 bases at V and 8 bases at J; junction bases unmatched: 12. The CDR3 sequence: CARGAAGQGVDEQFC. DNA of the CDR3: TGTGCCAGAGGGGCAGCGGGACAGGGGGTCGATGAGCAGTTCTGC.

Comment on this clonotype: The conserved final phenylalanine or tryptophan is absent from the CDR3, which likely points to a read error. The chain's CDR3 is CAISMTGDTEAFS. DNA of the CDR3: TGTGCCATCAGTATGACAGGTGACACTGAAGCTTTCTCT. The chain uses TRBV10-3 and TRBJ1-1; possible D gene TRBD1, 6 bases. Germline assignment: CDR1 ENHRY and CDR2 SYGVKD. The CDR3 sequence is 13 residues long. V gave up 5 bases and J gave up 3 bases, with 10 bases separating them.

About this clonotype itself: A read error may account for a junction end that differs from germline. This chain links TRBV29-1 with TRBJ2-7, with D maybe TRBD1 (5 bases). Germline V gene data show CDR1 as SQVTM and CDR2 as ANQGSEA. CDR3 length: 12 residues. CDR3 DNA sequence: TGCAGGGCTGCTGACAGCTTCTACGAGCGGTACTTC. As protein: CRAADSFYERYF.

As to this clonotype: The junction shows a germline mismatch at one end, possibly a read error. The chain couples TRBV12-3 or TRBV12-4 to TRBJ2-7; D is perhaps TRBD2 (5 bases). The CDR3 is made up of 15 amino acids. The CDR3 here is CASRALAGGLHEHYF. In nucleotides, the CDR3 is TGTGCCAGCCGCGCTCTGGCTGGAGGATTACACGAGCATTACTTC.

Worth noting for this clonotype: Germline is not matched at one junction end, which may reflect a read error. The chain has TRBV11-2 and TRBJ1-1, with D unclear. The CDR3 has 14 residues. Per the germline V gene, CDR1 is SGHAT and CDR2 is FQNNGV. The CDR3 here is CTSSLDLFGAEAFF. In nucleotides, the CDR3 is TGTACCAGCAGCTTAGATCTTTTTGGTGCTGAAGCTTTCTTT.

Note on this clonotype: Compared with germline, one end of the junction differs, possibly owing to a read error. The chain combines TRBV5-1 with TRBJ2-2; D is unresolved. The CDR3 sequence is 12 residues long. Germline-derived CDR1 and CDR2 are SGHRS and YFSETQ. CDR3 bases: TGCACCAGTAGCACCGACACCGGGGAGCTGTTTTTT. Translation: CTSSTDTGELFF.

Points on this clonotype: No conserved phenylalanine or tryptophan ends this CDR3, so it is likely a read error. The chain joins TRBV5-4 to TRBJ2-7, with TRBD1 as a possible D gene (5 bases). The germline V gene encodes CDR1 SGHNT and CDR2 YYREEE (reference sequence). V gave up 1 base and J gave up 5 bases, with 10 bases separating them. This CDR3 has 13 residues. The CDR3 nucleotides read TGTGCCAGCAGCTTGACAGGATCAAACGAGCAGTACATC. Translating gives CASSLTGSNEQYI.

Regarding this clonotype: This CDR3 is missing its conserved last phenylalanine or tryptophan, likely due to a read error. The chain joins TRBV4-1 to TRBJ1-2, with D possibly TRBD1 on 5 matching bases. Germline V CDR1 and CDR2: MGHRA, YSYEKL. V was trimmed by 7 bases and J by 7 bases, leaving 28 bases between them. This CDR3 is built from 17 residues. The CDR3 sequence is CASISSSGGGMDCGYTI. CDR3 nucleotide sequence: TGCGCCAGCATATCCTCATCCGGGGGAGGGATGGACTGTGGCTACACCATC.

This chain uses TRBV4-1 with TRBJ2-7; D possibly corresponds to TRBD1 (5 bases). Germline V gene data show CDR1 as MGHRA and CDR2 as YSYEKL. Deletions cut 7 bases from V and 2 bases from J, with 9 bases between. This CDR3 spans 12 amino acids. CDR3 protein: CASKPGTYEQYF. Written as DNA, the CDR3 is TGCGCCAGCAAGCCAGGGACCTACGAGCAGTACTTC.

The chain recombines TRBV4-1 with TRBJ1-2; weak D call: TRBD1 (5 bases). Per the germline V gene, CDR1 is MGHRA and CDR2 is YSYEKL. The CDR3 consists of 17 residues. Deletions cut 7 bases from V and 11 bases from J, with 32 bases between. CDR3 region: CASTSSSGGGMDYCYTF. The CDR3 region has the DNA TGCGCCAGCACATCCTCATCGGGGGGAGGGATGGACTATTGTTACACCTTC.

As regards this clonotype: A junction boundary mismatches the germline segment, possibly from a read error. The chain couples TRBV30 to TRBJ2-2, with 9 bases that match TRBD2. This CDR3 has 13 amino acids. Germline values: CDR1 GTSNPN, CDR2 SVGIG (reference sequence). The CDR3 DNA sequence: TGTGCCTGCAGTGTAGCGGGAGCCGGGGAGCTGTCTTTT. Translation gives CACSVAGAGELSF. The whole variable domain, remainder taken from reference TRBV30 and TRBJ2-2, is SQTIHQWPATLVQPVGSPLSLECTVEGTSNPNLYWYRQAAGRGLQLLFYSVGIGQISSEVPQNLSASRPQDRQFILSSKKLLLSDSGFYLCACSVAGAGELSFGEGSRLTVL.

A word on this clonotype: Sequence at one end of the junction differs from germline and may be a read error. The rearrangement uses TRBV7-9 and TRBJ2-2; a possible D gene is TRBD2 (5 bases). This CDR3 spans 12 amino acids. Germline CDR1 reads SEHNR; CDR2 reads FQNEAQ (reference sequence). CDR3: CASRNGDGELLF. CDR3 bases: TGCGCCAGCAGAAACGGAGACGGGGAGCTGTTGTTT.

This clonotype was counted ten times or more. The chain recombines TRBV7-9 with TRBJ2-1, with unresolved D. The CDR3 consists of 13 residues. Looked up from germline, CDR1 is SEHNR and CDR2 is FQNEAQ (reference sequence). Trimming left V 5 bases short and J 3 bases short, with 8 bases between. For the CDR3, the DNA is TGTGCCAGCAGCACAGACGTCTACAATGAGCAGTTCTTC. Encoded protein: CASSTDVYNEQFF.

Of note for this clonotype: Compared with germline, one end of the junction differs, possibly owing to a read error. V is TRBV11-1 and J is TRBJ2-2; the D gene is possibly TRBD2 (5 bases). CDR3 length equals 14 residues. The germline gives CDR1 SGHAT, CDR2 FQDESV (reference sequence). The CDR3 DNA follows: TGTGCCAGCAGCTATACTAGTAGCACCGGGGTGTTGTTCTTT. Its protein product is CASSYTSSTGVLFF. The variable domain in full, with the rest retrieved from reference TRBV11-1 and TRBJ2-2, is EAEVAQSPRYKITEKSQAVAFWCDPISGHATLYWYRQILGQGPELLVQFQDESVVDDSQLPKDRFSAERLKGVDSTLKIQPAELGDSAMYLCASSYTSSTGVLFFGEGSRLTVL.

This clonotype has a single count. No conserved phenylalanine or tryptophan is present at the end of the CDR3, so a read error is the likely explanation. V is TRBV11-1 and J is TRBJ1-1; unclear D gene. From germline, CDR1 is SGHAT and CDR2 FQDESV (reference sequence). This CDR3 has 13 residues. The CDR3 bases are TGTGGCAGCAGCTTAGCGCCGGGCGCTGAAGCTTTCCTT. Encoded protein: CGSSLAPGAEAFL.

Concerning this clonotype itself: The junction shows a germline mismatch at one end, possibly a read error. The chain carries TRBV28 and TRBJ1-6; D unclear. This CDR3 is 14 amino acids long. In germline, CDR1 is MDHEN, CDR2 SYDVKM. The CDR3 loop is CASSSGVGHSPFHF. The CDR3, as DNA: TGTGCCAGCAGTTCGGGAGTCGGCCATTCACCCTTCCACTTT.

About this clonotype itself: At one boundary the junction diverges from the germline segment, which might be a read error. The chain couples TRBV10-3 to TRBJ2-6, with 7 bases lining up with TRBD1. Germline CDR1 is ENHRY and CDR2 is SYGVKD. CDR3 size: 15 residues. The CDR3 sequence is CTITRTGGGANVLTF. As DNA, the CDR3 is TGTACCATTACCCGGACAGGTGGTGGGGCCAACGTCCTGACTTTC.